This record covers a single TCR beta chain. Germline loops: CDR1 LGHDT, CDR2 YNNKEL (reference sequence). This CDR3 has 14 amino acids. J gave up 3 bases and V 4 bases, and 4 bases lay outside the gene matches. The data belong to a study of CD8 T cells in Susac syndrome. Study-wide background: At blood draw, Susac syndrome patients were therapy-naive, on corticosteroids, or on intravenous immunoglobulin alone.

Roughly 0.45 to 1 ug RNA was reverse transcribed with random hexamers. The method of amplification for TCR beta CDR3 was immunoSEQ multiplex PCR, covering 54 Vbeta and 13 Jbeta. TCRdb reprocessed the immunoSEQ multiplex PCR reads with MiXCR, giving one entry per CDR3 protein. This table holds about 240,000 distinct CDR3 sequences, 90% to 97% found once. TEMRA cells were FACS-enriched, while CD8+ and CD4+ T cells were negatively isolated. This TCR was recovered from a human donor with Susac syndrome. Sequencing used CD4+ T cells from PBMCs. The gene calls are TRBV3-1 and TRBJ1-1; 8 positions agree with TRBD1. The CDR3 DNA is TGTGCCAGCAGCCCCTTGACAGGGGACACTGAAGCTTTCTTT. It codes for CASSPLTGDTEAFF.